This TCR beta chain stems from a study of blood T cells in healthy people across ages. The study's findings and limits: In the absence of known donor CMV status, changes in expanded clonotypes were possibly confounded. Higher diversity and more naive CD4+ cells were features of long-lived donors, compared to aged donors.

Turning to this clonotype: Its antigen is as yet unknown.

Drawing of peripheral blood yielded approximately 10 milliliters from each donor. Samples each had at least 6 micrograms of total RNA extracted. Next came a second PCR, run for about 6 to 12 cycles, which used a sample-barcoded 5' primer along with a J-beta primer mix. TCRdb fed the 5' RACE reads into MiXCR, producing one record per CDR3 protein. This sample has about 830,000 distinct CDR3 sequences, with more than 45% found just once. This clonotype originated in a man younger than 40 in good health. What was sequenced was blood.

The CDR3 bases are TGCAGTGCTAGAGATAAGACTAGCGGGAGCTCAGGGCAGTACTTC. Translated: CSARDKTSGSSGQYF. The rearrangement links TRBV20-1 to TRBJ2-4, with 12 positions matching TRBD2. This CDR3 has 15 amino acids. Trimming removed 0 bases from V and 13 bases from J; junction bases left unmatched: 10. Germline V gene lookup returns CDR1 DFQATT and CDR2 SNEGSKA (reference sequence).